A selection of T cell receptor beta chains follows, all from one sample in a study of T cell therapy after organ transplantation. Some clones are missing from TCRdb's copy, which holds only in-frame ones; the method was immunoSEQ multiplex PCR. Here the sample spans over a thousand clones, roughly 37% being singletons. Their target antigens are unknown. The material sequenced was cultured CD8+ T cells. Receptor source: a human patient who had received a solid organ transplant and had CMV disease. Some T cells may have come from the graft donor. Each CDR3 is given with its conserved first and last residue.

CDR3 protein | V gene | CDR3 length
CASSQAVLDLNNEQFF | TRBV4-3 | 16
CASSLVPDANEQFF | TRBV28 | 14
CASSQDNGRSNEQFF | TRBV4-3 | 15
CASSYLSGTGGMYEQFF | TRBV4-3 | 17
CASSLAGVAGAETQYF | TRBV13 | 16
CASSPNPSSEQFF | TRBV28 | 13
CASSHPTRGGKGYGYTF | TRBV23-1 | 17
CASSQVGDNSYEQYF | TRBV4-3 | 15
CASSSLGEQYF | TRBV13 | 11
CASSQGTGNTGELFF | TRBV4-3 | 15
CASSQDGDRFYGYTF | TRBV4-3 | 15
CASSQEQGPSDVYEQYF | TRBV4-3 | 17
CASSQELFGGPGNTIYF | TRBV4-3 | 17